The entry that follows covers one T cell receptor beta chain sequence. The count of this clone is one. Its specific antigen is unknown. Base-call qualities are not available, and no considerably larger clone is one nucleotide away. The library was built by means of the immunoSEQ multiplex PCR assay. The study's processing was this. Repertoires were summarized by richness and clonality, and significantly expanded and contracted clones were identified between pre- and post-therapy samples. TCRdb re-hosts the immuneACCESS table, in-frame sequences only. Its copies lack some clones; in the studies checked, an unresolved V gene accounts for under half of them, and the cause for the rest is not known. V, J and clone size derive from that table, while D and trimming were established from the DNA sequence. The sample table records tens of thousands of clones; roughly 90% of these occur just once. Clones ranked in the top ten supply under 2.5% of the sample.

These data are taken from a study of neoadjuvant nivolumab and ipilimumab in lung cancer (dated by TCRdb to 2020 to 2021). Turning to the overall study: Intravenous nivolumab was dosed at 3 mg/kg on days 1, 15 and 29, and in the combination arm ipilimumab 1 mg/kg was added on day 1 only. Of the 40 to 45 patients with operable NSCLC treated in the trial, about 23 were randomized to nivolumab monotherapy and some 20 to nivolumab plus ipilimumab. The primary trial endpoint was the major pathologic response (MPR) rate in the intention-to-treat population in each study arm. Seven patients had matched pretherapy and resected tumor pairs analyzed, with four treated with nivolumab and three with nivolumab plus ipilimumab. TCR repertoires in pretherapy (baseline) peripheral blood were compared with TCR repertoires in tumors resected at surgery after neoadjuvant immune checkpoint blockade. The paper's findings and limits, for the study overall: A small number of samples was subjected to TCR sequencing. Greater TCR richness and clonality were observed in resected tumors than in tumor-adjacent uninvolved lung, and increases were observed in more dual-therapy-treated tumors. No significant correlation was found between TCR clonality and pathologic tumor regression, and only one major-pathologic-response sample was available for the clonality analysis. Richness in tumors resected after neoadjuvant therapy showed a positive correlation with pretherapy blood TCR richness (Spearman R ~ 0.85). From pretherapy to surgery, tumor T-cell richness and clonality increased in three of three dual-therapy tumors but in only two of four nivolumab-treated tumors.

In the paper's terms, the time point label means: at surgical resection after neoadjuvant nivolumab +/- ipilimumab. The samples were taken from NEOSTAR, a phase 2 randomized trial in operable NSCLC that tested neoadjuvant nivolumab or nivolumab plus ipilimumab, followed by surgery. Taken from cysteine to phenylalanine, the CDR3 has 13 residues. CDR3 DNA only is kept here, 39 bases in frame from base 1. CDR1 SGHTA and CDR2 FQGNSA were looked up in the germline V gene. V is clipped by 3 bases and J by 4 bases, and the sequence between their germline boundaries is 7 bases long. Sequenced here: peripheral blood, sampled after neoadjuvant nivolumab, alone or with ipilimumab, at or shortly before surgery. This chain joins TRBV7-2 to TRBJ1-3; a confident D gene designation cannot be given. The receptor comes from an adult with non-small cell lung cancer. The CDR3 loop reads CASSFYQGNTIYF. Here is the DNA: TGTGCCAGCAGCTTCTACCAGGGAAACACCATATATTTT.